This TCR beta chain comes out of a study of T cells in Graves' hyperthyroidism and ophthalmopathy. TCR beta CDR3 regions were amplified from RNA transcripts. First-round RT-PCR with HTBI primers amplified the TCR CDR3 region. TCRdb re-called the multiplex PCR reads with MiXCR, one entry per CDR3 protein. The sample has some 570,000 distinct CDR3 sequences; approximately 15% are singletons. Germline V gives CDR1 MDHEN, CDR2 SYDVKM. The V and J ends lost 5 bases and 3 bases respectively, with 19 bases between them. The CDR3 spans 17 residues. Ophthalmopathy in the patients scored at least 3 on Clinical Activity Score and at least 4 on NOSPECS grade, lasting under 3 months. Every diagnosis used clinical symptoms, serum thyroxine and TRAb, thyroid ultrasound and orbital computed tomography. Using over 8.5 ml of fresh peripheral blood, PBMCs were prepared. This clonotype has only a few counts. What it binds is not known.

Findings and caveats of the study: Researchers found most expanded thyroid clonotypes above 0.001 in blood as well.

This TCR derives from a woman between 18 and 30 years old with Graves' ophthalmopathy. The rearrangement joins TRBV28 to TRBJ2-2; D assignment may be TRBD1 or TRBD2 (6 bases each). Sequenced input: blood. The CDR3 DNA follows: TGTGCCAGCAGTGCCTACGGTGGGGGGCCATACACCGGGGAGCTGTTTTTT. The encoded protein is CASSAYGGGPYTGELFF.